The source of this T cell receptor (beta chain) is a study of blood T cell repertoires in COVID-19. In the study overall: COVID-19 samples from acute and convalescent phases originated in the United States, Italy and Spain. Nucleic acid was either cDNA or gDNA, and it came from T cells, B-cell-depleted T cells, or PBMCs.

Libraries were prepared by immunoSEQ multiplex PCR; TCRdb keeps only in-frame clonotypes and omits some of them. Of roughly 160,000 clones in the sample, about nine tenths are singletons; the top ten hold 2% to 3%. The germline V and J ends were trimmed by 5 bases and 7 bases, with 9 bases remaining between them. There are 13 residues in the CDR3. Germline-derived CDR1 and CDR2 are LNHDA and SQIVND (reference sequence). In its sample, this clone was seen once. The sequence derives from a man between 18 and 35 years old with acute or convalescent COVID-19. This chain uses TRBV19 with TRBJ1-6; no clear D. What was sequenced was peripheral blood. CDR3 in amino acids: CASSLTENSPLHF. Written as DNA, the CDR3 is TGTGCCAGTAGTCTAACAGAGAATTCACCCCTCCACTTT.